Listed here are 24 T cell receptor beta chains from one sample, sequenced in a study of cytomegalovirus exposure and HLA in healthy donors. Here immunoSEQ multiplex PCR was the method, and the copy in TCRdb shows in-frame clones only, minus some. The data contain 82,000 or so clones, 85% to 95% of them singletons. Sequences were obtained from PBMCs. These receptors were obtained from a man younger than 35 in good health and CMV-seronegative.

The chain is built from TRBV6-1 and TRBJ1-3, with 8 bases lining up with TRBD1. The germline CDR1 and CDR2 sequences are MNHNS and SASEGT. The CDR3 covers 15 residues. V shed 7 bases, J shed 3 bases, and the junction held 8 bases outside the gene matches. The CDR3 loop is CASKGQGAGGNTIYF. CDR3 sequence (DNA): TGTGCCAGCAAAGGGCAGGGGGCTGGTGGAAACACCATATATTTT.

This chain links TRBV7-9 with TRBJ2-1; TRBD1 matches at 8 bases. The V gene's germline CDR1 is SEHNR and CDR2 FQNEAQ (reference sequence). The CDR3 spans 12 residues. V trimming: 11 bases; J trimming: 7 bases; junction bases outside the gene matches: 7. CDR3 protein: CADATGANEQFF. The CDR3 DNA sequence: TGTGCCGATGCGACAGGGGCTAATGAGCAGTTCTTC.

The CDR3 region has the DNA TGTGCCAGCAGCCTGAACAGGGGGCAGACCCAGTACTTC. It codes for CASSLNRGQTQYF. The V gene is TRBV27, the J gene TRBJ2-5; 9 bases align to TRBD1. Germline V gives CDR1 MNHEY, CDR2 SMNVEV (reference sequence). The J segment lost 6 bases and the V segment lost 6 bases, leaving 5 bases of the junction unmatched. This CDR3 is 13 amino acids long.

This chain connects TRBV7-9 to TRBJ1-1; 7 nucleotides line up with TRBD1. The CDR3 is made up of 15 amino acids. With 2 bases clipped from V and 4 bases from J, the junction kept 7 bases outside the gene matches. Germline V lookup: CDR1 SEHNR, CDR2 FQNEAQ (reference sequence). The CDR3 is CASSLFLTGPTEAFF. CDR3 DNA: TGTGCCAGCAGCTTATTTTTGACAGGGCCCACTGAAGCTTTCTTT. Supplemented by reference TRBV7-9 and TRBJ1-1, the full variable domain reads DTGVSQNPRHKITKRGQNVTFRCDPISEHNRLYWYRQTLGQGPEFLTYFQNEAQLEKSRLLSDRFSAERPKGSFSTLEIQRTEQGDSAMYLCASSLFLTGPTEAFFGQGTRLTVV.

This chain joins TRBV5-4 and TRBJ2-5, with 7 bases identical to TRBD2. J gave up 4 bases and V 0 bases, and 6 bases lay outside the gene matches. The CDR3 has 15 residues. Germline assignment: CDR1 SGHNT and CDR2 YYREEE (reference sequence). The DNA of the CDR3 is TGTGCCAGCAGCTTGGTCGCGGGGGAGGGAGAGACCCAGTACTTC. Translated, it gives CASSLVAGEGETQYF.

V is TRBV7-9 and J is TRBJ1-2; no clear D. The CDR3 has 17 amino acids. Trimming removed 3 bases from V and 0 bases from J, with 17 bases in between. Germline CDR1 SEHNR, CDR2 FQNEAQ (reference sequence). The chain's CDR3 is CASSFLLGSGANYGYTF. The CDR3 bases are TGTGCCAGCAGCTTCCTTTTGGGTTCGGGAGCTAACTATGGCTACACCTTC.

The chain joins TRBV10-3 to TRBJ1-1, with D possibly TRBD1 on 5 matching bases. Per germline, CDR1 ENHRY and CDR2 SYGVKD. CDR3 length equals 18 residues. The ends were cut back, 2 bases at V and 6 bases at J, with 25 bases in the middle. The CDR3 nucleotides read TGTGCCATCAGTGAGACGCTAAAGCCGGGAGACAGCGGCGCTGAAGCTTTCTTT. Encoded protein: CAISETLKPGDSGAEAFF.

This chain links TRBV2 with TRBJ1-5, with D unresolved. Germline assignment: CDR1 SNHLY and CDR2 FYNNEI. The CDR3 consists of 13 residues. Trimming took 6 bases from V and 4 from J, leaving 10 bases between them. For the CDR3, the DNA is TGTGCCAGCAGGTCAACGGGTAATCAGCCCCAGCATTTT. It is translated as CASRSTGNQPQHF.

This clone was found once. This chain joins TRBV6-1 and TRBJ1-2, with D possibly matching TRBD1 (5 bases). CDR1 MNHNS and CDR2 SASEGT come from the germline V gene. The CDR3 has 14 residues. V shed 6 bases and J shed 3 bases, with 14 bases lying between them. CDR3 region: CASRGGSLYYGYTF. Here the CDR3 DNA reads TGTGCCAGCAGGGGGGGGTCGCTCTACTATGGCTACACCTTC.

In DNA, the CDR3 is TGTGCCAGCTCAGCCTCACAGTTATCGAACACTGAAGCTTTCTTT. Translation gives CASSASQLSNTEAFF. V is TRBV18 and J is TRBJ1-1; D gene uncertain. V was cut by 5 bases and J by 1 base, with 14 bases left in between. The CDR3 length is 15 residues. Germline V lookup: CDR1 KGHSH, CDR2 LQKENI.

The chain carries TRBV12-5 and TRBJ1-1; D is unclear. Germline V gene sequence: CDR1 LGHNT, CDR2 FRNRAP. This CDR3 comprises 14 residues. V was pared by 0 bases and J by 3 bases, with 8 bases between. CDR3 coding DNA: TGTGCTAGTGGTTTGGTTGACAACTACACTGAAGCTTTCTTT. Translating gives CASGLVDNYTEAFF.

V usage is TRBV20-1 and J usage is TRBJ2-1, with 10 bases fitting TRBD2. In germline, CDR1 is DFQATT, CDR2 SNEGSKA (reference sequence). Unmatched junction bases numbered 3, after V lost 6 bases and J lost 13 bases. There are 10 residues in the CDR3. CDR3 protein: CSASGGAQFF. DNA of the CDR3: TGCAGTGCAAGCGGGGGGGCCCAGTTCTTC.

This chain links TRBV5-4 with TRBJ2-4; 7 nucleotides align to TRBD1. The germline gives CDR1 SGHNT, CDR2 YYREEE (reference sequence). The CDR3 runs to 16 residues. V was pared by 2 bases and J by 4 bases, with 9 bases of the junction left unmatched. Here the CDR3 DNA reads TGTGCCAGCAGCTTCGGGGTGACAGGGAAAAAAAACATTCAGTACTTC. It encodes CASSFGVTGKKNIQYF. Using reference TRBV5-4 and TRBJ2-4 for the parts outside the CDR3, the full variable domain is ETGVTQSPTHLIKTRGQQVTLRCSSQSGHNTVSWYQQALGQGPQFIFQYYREEENGRGNFPPRFSGLQFPNYSSELNVNALELDDSALYLCASSFGVTGKKNIQYFGAGTRLSVL.

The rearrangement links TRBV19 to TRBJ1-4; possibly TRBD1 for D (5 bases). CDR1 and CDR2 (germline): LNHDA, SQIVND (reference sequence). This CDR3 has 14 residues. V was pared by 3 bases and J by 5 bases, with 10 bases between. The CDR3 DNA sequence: TGTGCCAGTAGTATCTCTAGGGGCAATGAAAAACTGTTTTTT. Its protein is CASSISRGNEKLFF.

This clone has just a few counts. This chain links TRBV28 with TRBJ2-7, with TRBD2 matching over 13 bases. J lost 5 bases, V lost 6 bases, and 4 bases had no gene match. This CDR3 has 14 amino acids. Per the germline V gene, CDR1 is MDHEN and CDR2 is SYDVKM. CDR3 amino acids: CASSRGLAGDEQYF. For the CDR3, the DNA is TGTGCCAGCAGCCGCGGACTAGCGGGAGACGAGCAGTACTTC. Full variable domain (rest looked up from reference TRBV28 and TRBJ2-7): DVKVTQSSRYLVKRTGEKVFLECVQDMDHENMFWYRQDPGLGLRLIYFSYDVKMKEKGDIPEGYSVSREKKERFSLILESASTNQTSMYLCASSRGLAGDEQYFGPGTRLTVT.

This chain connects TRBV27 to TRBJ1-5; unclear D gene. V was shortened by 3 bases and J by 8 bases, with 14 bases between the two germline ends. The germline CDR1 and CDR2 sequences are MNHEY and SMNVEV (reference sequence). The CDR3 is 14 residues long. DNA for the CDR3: TGTGCCAGCAGTTTCCTCCCGGGTAAGGAGCCCCAGCATTTT. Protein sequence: CASSFLPGKEPQHF.

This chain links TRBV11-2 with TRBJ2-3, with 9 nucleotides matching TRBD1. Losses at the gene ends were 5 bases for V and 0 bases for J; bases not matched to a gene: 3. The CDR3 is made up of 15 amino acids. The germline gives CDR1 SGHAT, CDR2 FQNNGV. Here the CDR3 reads CASSAGTGSTDTQYF. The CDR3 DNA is TGTGCCAGCAGCGCCGGGACAGGGAGCACAGATACGCAGTATTTT.

The CDR3 DNA reads as TGTGCCAGCTCACCCAGCGGCACCGGGGAGCTGTTTTTT. This sequence encodes CASSPSGTGELFF. This chain uses TRBV18 with TRBJ2-2; D might be TRBD2 (5 bases). The germline gives CDR1 KGHSH, CDR2 LQKENI. This CDR3 is built from 13 residues. Trimming left V 3 bases short and J 4 bases short, with 6 bases between.

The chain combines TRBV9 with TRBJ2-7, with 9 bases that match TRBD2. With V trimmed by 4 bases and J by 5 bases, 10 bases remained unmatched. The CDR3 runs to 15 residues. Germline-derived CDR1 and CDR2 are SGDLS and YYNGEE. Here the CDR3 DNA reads TGTGCCAGCAGCCCTCATGGACTAGCGAGCGACGAGCAGTACTTC. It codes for CASSPHGLASDEQYF.

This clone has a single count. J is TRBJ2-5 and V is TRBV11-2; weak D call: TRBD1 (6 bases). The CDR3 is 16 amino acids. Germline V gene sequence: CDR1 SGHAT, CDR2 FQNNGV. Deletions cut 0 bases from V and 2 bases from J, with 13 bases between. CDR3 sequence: CASSLDLRGRQETQYF. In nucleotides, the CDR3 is TGTGCCAGCAGCTTAGACCTCAGGGGACGGCAAGAGACCCAGTACTTC.

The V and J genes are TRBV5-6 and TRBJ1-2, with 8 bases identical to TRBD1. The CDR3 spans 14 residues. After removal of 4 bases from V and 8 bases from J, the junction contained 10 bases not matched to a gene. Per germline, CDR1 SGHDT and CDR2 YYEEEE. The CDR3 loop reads CASSPGQALGGYTF. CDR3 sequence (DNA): TGTGCCAGCAGCCCGGGACAGGCCTTGGGCGGCTACACCTTC.

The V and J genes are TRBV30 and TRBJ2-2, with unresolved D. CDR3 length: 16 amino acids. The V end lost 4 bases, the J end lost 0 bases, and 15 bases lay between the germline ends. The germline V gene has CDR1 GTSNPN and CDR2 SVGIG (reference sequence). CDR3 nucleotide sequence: TGTGCCTGGACACCCCTCTGGCTGCCGAACACCGGGGAGCTGTTTTTT. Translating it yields CAWTPLWLPNTGELFF.

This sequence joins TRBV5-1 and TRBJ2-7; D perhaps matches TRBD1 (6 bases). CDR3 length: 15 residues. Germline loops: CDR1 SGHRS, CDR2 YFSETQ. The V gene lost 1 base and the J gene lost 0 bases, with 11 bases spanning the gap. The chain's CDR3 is CASSLTGSTSYEQYF. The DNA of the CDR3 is TGCGCCAGCAGCTTGACAGGGTCCACCTCCTACGAGCAGTACTTC.

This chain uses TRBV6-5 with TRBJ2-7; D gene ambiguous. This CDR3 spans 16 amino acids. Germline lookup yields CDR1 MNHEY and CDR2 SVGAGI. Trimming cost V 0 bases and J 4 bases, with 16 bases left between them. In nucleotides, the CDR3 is TGTGCCAGCAGTTACTCGATCGGTCAGAGGATTTACGAGCAGTACTTC. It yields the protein CASSYSIGQRIYEQYF.